Listed here are 18 T cell receptor beta chains from one sample, sequenced in a study of blood T cell repertoires in COVID-19. Generated by immunoSEQ multiplex PCR, the TCRdb table keeps only in-frame clones and is missing some. The sample has fewer than 250,000 clones; about 90% are singletons. What was sequenced was PBMCs or T cells enriched from blood (not recorded which). The receptor source for this set is a man aged 25-45 years who had recovered from COVID-19.

The CDR3 spells CASSFPLSASGSSEQFF. The CDR3, as DNA: TGTGCCAGCAGTTTTCCCCTCTCTGCTAGCGGGAGCAGTGAGCAGTTCTTC. V is TRBV28 and J is TRBJ2-1; TRBD2 matches at 10 bases. V was pared by 3 bases and J by 9 bases, with 14 bases of the junction left unmatched. The CDR3 length is 17 residues. CDR1 and CDR2 (germline): MDHEN, SYDVKM.

CDR3 nucleotide sequence: TGCGCCAGCAGCTTCCTAGCGGGAGGGCTCAATTCTGGGGCCAACGTCCTGACTTTC. Protein sequence: CASSFLAGGLNSGANVLTF. This rearrangement joins TRBV5-1 to TRBJ2-6; 12 positions match TRBD2. CDR3 length: 19 amino acids. Trimming took 2 bases from V and 1 from J; bases not matched to a gene: 7. CDR1 SGHRS and CDR2 YFSETQ come from the germline V gene. Looking up the rest from reference TRBV5-1 and TRBJ2-6 gives the full variable domain: KAGVTQTPRYLIKTRGQQVTLSCSPISGHRSVSWYQQTPGQGLQFLFEYFSETQRNKGNFPGRFSGRQFSNSRSEMNVSTLELGDSALYLCASSFLAGGLNSGANVLTFGAGSRLTVL.

The rearrangement uses TRBV6-2 or TRBV6-3 and TRBJ2-7, with TRBD2 matching over 7 bases. Germline values: CDR1 MNHEY, CDR2 SVGEGT. V lost 0 bases to trimming and J lost 5 bases; unmatched junction nucleotides: 10. The CDR3 length is 16 residues. The CDR3 DNA reads TGTGCCAGCAGTTACTCGGCGGCTGACGGGAGGAACGAGCAGTACTTC. Protein sequence: CASSYSAADGRNEQYF.

This clone was observed a single time. The V gene is TRBV4-2, the J gene TRBJ1-4, with D possibly being TRBD1 (5 bases). Per germline, CDR1 LGHNA and CDR2 YNFKEQ. The CDR3 covers 16 residues. Deletions cut 0 bases from V and 4 bases from J, with 12 bases between. The CDR3 is CASSQEHRTNNEKLFF. The CDR3 bases are TGTGCCAGCAGCCAAGAGCACAGGACCAATAATGAAAAACTGTTTTTT.

The V gene is TRBV2, the J gene TRBJ2-4; no reliable D call. Trimming stripped 6 bases from V and 5 bases from J, with 11 bases between. Germline CDR1 and CDR2: SNHLY and FYNNEI. The CDR3 is made up of 13 amino acids. The CDR3 nucleotides read TGTGCCAGCAGCGCCGCAACTCAAAACATTCAGTACTTC. Protein product: CASSAATQNIQYF.

The chain has TRBV7-9 and TRBJ1-1; D unresolved. Looked up from germline, CDR1 is SEHNR and CDR2 is FQNEAQ (reference sequence). V lost 3 bases to trimming and J lost 1 base, with 9 bases between them. The CDR3 is 14 amino acids. CDR3 DNA sequence: TGTGCCAGCAGCTTGCTAACGGGGAACACTGAAGCTTTCTTT. Protein sequence: CASSLLTGNTEAFF.

This clone was recorded only once. The gene calls are TRBV28 and TRBJ1-5; the D gene is possibly TRBD1 (6 bases). The CDR3 totals 13 residues. V was pared by 7 bases and J by 7 bases, with 14 bases between. CDR1 and CDR2 from the germline V gene are MDHEN and SYDVKM. The CDR3 region is CASIQGVLQPQHF. CDR3 sequence (DNA): TGTGCCAGCATACAGGGAGTACTACAGCCCCAGCATTTT.

The CDR3 region is CASSSGQGSRNTIYF. The CDR3 DNA sequence: TGTGCCAGCAGCTCCGGACAGGGGTCCCGAAACACCATATATTTT. The chain combines TRBV11-3 with TRBJ1-3, with 9 bases lining up with TRBD1. The CDR3 has 15 residues. The trim removed 4 bases at V and 5 bases at J, leaving 6 bases unmatched. CDR1 is SGHNT, CDR2 YENEEA, per germline.

About this clone itself: The same CDR3 can be traced to other DNA sequences in this sample. The chain couples TRBV19 to TRBJ2-1; 9 positions agree with TRBD2. The CDR3 length is 13 residues. With 5 bases clipped from V and 4 bases from J, the junction kept 0 bases outside the gene matches. The germline CDR1 and CDR2 sequences are LNHDA and SQIVND (reference sequence). The DNA of the CDR3 is TGTGCCAGTAGTCTAGCGGGGTACAATGAGCAGTTCTTC. Protein product: CASSLAGYNEQFF.

The V gene is TRBV20-1, the J gene TRBJ2-7; 7 nucleotides line up with TRBD1. This CDR3 has 11 amino acids. From germline, CDR1 is DFQATT and CDR2 SNEGSKA (reference sequence). V was pared by 6 bases and J by 10 bases, with 9 bases of the junction left unmatched. The CDR3 is CSAEPGQYQYF. In nucleotides, the CDR3 is TGCAGTGCGGAACCGGGACAGTATCAGTACTTC.

The chain uses TRBV15 and TRBJ1-1; D call uncertain. V was trimmed by 3 bases and J by 0 bases, leaving 5 bases between them. The CDR3 is 13 residues long. Germline lookup yields CDR1 LNHNV and CDR2 YYDKDF (reference sequence). CDR3 in amino acids: CATSSVLNTEAFF. As DNA, the CDR3 is TGTGCCACCAGCAGCGTTTTGAACACTGAAGCTTTCTTT.

This clone was detected only once. The rearrangement joins TRBV28 to TRBJ1-1; possible D gene TRBD1, 5 bases. The germline CDR1 and CDR2 sequences are MDHEN and SYDVKM. The length of the CDR3 is 13 residues. With 4 bases removed from V and 6 bases from J, the gap between germline ends came to 12 bases. The CDR3 DNA sequence: TGTGCCAGCAGTTGGGGGGGAAGGCCTGAAGCTTTCTTT. Encoded protein: CASSWGGRPEAFF. The whole variable domain, filled in from reference TRBV28 and TRBJ1-1, reads DVKVTQSSRYLVKRTGEKVFLECVQDMDHENMFWYRQDPGLGLRLIYFSYDVKMKEKGDIPEGYSVSREKKERFSLILESASTNQTSMYLCASSWGGRPEAFFGQGTRLTVV.

This sequence joins TRBV11-2 and TRBJ1-4; possibly TRBD1 for D (5 bases). This CDR3 is 12 amino acids long. Germline V gene data show CDR1 as SGHAT and CDR2 as FQNNGV. V shed 2 bases and J shed 10 bases, with 8 bases lying between them. DNA of the CDR3: TGTGCCAGCAGCTTAAACCAGGGAAAACTGTTTTTT. Encoded protein: CASSLNQGKLFF.

V is TRBV2 and J is TRBJ2-2; D remains ambiguous. The germline V and J ends were trimmed by 5 bases and 7 bases, with 14 bases remaining between them. Per germline, CDR1 SNHLY and CDR2 FYNNEI. The CDR3 has 14 residues. CDR3 nucleotide sequence: TGTGCCAGCAGTAAAGACACTCCTAGCGGGGAGCTGTTTTTT. Amino acid sequence: CASSKDTPSGELFF. Looking up the rest from reference TRBV2 and TRBJ2-2 gives the full variable domain: EPEVTQTPSHQVTQMGQEVILRCVPISNHLYFYWYRQILGQKVEFLVSFYNNEISEKSEIFDDQFSVERPDGSNFTLKIRSTKLEDSAMYFCASSKDTPSGELFFGEGSRLTVL.

This chain connects TRBV4-1 to TRBJ1-2, with 8 bases matching TRBD1. Germline values: CDR1 MGHRA, CDR2 YSYEKL. J gave up 6 bases and V 4 bases, and 4 bases lay outside the gene matches. This CDR3 spans 13 amino acids. The CDR3 sequence: CASSPWDRNGYTF. In DNA, the CDR3 is TGCGCCAGCAGCCCGTGGGACAGGAATGGCTACACCTTC.

The rearrangement joins TRBV5-5 to TRBJ1-5; D is ambiguous. This CDR3 contains 15 residues. V was pared by 0 bases and J by 3 bases, with 10 bases between. CDR1 and CDR2 from the germline V gene are SGHKS and YYEKEE (reference sequence). The CDR3 sequence is CASSLAPDTNQPQHF. DNA for the CDR3: TGTGCCAGCAGCTTGGCGCCAGACACCAATCAGCCCCAGCATTTT.

This chain links TRBV4-2 with TRBJ2-6; possible D gene TRBD2, 5 bases. The CDR3 has 17 amino acids. The V end lost 1 base, the J end lost 3 bases, and 13 bases lay between the germline ends. The V gene's germline CDR1 is LGHNA and CDR2 YNFKEQ. The CDR3 DNA sequence: TGTGCCAGCAGCCAAGGCGCCCCCGGGGTTGGGGCCAACGTCCTGACTTTC. Translating it yields CASSQGAPGVGANVLTF.

The V and J genes are TRBV18 and TRBJ2-2; TRBD2 agrees at 8 bases. The CDR3 spans 17 residues. The germline V gene has CDR1 KGHSH and CDR2 LQKENI. Germline trimming cut 1 base from V and 1 base from J; bases unmatched to any gene: 5. Here the CDR3 reads CASSPLILAENTGELFF. The DNA for the CDR3 is TGTGCCAGCTCACCACTAATACTAGCGGAGAACACCGGGGAGCTGTTTTTT.